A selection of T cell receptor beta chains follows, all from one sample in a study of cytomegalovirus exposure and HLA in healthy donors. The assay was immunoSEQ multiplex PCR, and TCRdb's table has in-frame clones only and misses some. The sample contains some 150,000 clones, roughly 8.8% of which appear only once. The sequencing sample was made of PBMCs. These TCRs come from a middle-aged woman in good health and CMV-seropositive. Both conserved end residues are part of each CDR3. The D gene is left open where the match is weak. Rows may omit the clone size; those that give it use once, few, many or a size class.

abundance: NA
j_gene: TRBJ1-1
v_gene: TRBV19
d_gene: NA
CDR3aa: CASTYRALTEAFF
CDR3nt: TGTGCCAGTACCTACAGGGCTCTCACTGAAGCTTTCTTT

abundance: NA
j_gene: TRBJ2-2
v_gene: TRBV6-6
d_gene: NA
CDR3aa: CASSGGRTTGELFF
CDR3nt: TGTGCCAGCAGCGGAGGGAGGACCACCGGGGAGCTGTTTTTT

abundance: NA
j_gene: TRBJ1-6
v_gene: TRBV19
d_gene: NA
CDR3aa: CASRVTDSGTSPLHF
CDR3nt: TGTGCCAGTAGGGTAACGGACAGCGGAACATCACCCCTCCACTTT

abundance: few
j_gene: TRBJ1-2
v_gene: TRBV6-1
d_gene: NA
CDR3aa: CASSSDGSSYGYTF
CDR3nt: TGTGCCAGCAGTAGCGACGGCAGCTCATATGGCTACACCTTC

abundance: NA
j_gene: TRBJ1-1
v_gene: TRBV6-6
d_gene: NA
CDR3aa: CASSYGHSNTEAFF
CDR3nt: TGTGCCAGCAGTTACGGACACTCTAACACTGAAGCTTTCTTT

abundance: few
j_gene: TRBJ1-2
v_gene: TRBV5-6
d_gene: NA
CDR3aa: CASSEWTVFHGYTF
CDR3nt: TGTGCCAGCAGCGAGTGGACAGTATTTCATGGCTACACCTTC

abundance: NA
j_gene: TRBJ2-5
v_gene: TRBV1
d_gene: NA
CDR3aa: CTSSPSGRRGETQYF
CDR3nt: TGCACCAGCAGCCCTAGCGGGAGGAGGGGAGAGACCCAGTACTTC

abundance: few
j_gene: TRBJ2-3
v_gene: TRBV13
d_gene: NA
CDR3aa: CASSLTRTDTQYF
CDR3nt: TGTGCCAGCAGCTTGACTCGCACAGATACGCAGTATTTT

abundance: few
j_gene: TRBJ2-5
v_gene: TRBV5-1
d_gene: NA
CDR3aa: CASSWGAEETQYF
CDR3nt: TGCGCCAGCAGCTGGGGAGCTGAAGAGACCCAGTACTTC

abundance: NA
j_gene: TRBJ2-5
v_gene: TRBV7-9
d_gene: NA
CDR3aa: CASSLVGGPTRETQYF
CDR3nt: TGTGCCAGCAGCTTAGTAGGGGGACCGACACGGGAGACCCAGTACTTC

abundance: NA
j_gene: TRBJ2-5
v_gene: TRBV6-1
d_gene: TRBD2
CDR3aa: CASSAIAGGLRETQYF
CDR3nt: TGTGCCAGCAGTGCTATAGCGGGGGGGCTTCGGGAGACCCAGTACTTC

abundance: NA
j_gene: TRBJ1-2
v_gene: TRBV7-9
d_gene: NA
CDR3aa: CASSLPGRGAGYGYTF
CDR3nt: TGTGCCAGCAGCTTACCCGGACGGGGAGCTGGCTATGGCTACACCTTC

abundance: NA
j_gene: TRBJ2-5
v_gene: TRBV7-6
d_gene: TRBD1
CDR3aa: CASSWTGEGETQYF
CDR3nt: TGTGCCAGCAGTTGGACAGGGGAGGGAGAGACCCAGTACTTC

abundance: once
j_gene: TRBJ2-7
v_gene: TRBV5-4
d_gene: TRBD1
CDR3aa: CASSFVGQGAGEQYF
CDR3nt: TGTGCCAGCAGCTTCGTGGGACAGGGGGCGGGCGAGCAGTACTTC

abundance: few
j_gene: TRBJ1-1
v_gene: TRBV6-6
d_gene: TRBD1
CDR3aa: CASSYGDRGTEAFF
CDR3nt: TGTGCCAGCAGTTATGGAGACAGGGGGACTGAAGCTTTCTTT

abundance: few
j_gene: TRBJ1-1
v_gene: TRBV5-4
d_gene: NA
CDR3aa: CASSSNPTVNTEAFF
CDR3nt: TGTGCCAGCAGCTCGAACCCGACAGTAAACACTGAAGCTTTCTTT

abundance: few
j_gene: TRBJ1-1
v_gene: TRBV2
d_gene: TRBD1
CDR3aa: CASRLDRGMGTEAFF
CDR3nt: TGTGCCAGCAGGTTGGACAGGGGAATGGGGACTGAAGCTTTCTTT

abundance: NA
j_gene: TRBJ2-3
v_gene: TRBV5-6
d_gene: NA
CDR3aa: CANSLVLDYSTDTQYF
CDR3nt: TGTGCCAACAGCTTGGTTCTGGACTACTCCACAGATACGCAGTATTTT

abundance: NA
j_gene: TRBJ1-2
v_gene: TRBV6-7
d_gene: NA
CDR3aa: CASSYGGQGPDYGYTF
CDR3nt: TGTGCCAGCAGTTACGGCGGGCAGGGGCCAGACTATGGCTACACCTTC

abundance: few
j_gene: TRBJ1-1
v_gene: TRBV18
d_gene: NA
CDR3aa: CASSRGRGDTEAFF
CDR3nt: TGTGCCAGCTCACGCGGACGCGGGGACACTGAAGCTTTCTTT

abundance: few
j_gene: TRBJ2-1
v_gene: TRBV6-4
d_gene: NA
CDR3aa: CASSVHSGGTYNEQFF
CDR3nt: TGTGCCAGCAGTGTCCACAGTGGTGGTACCTACAATGAGCAGTTCTTC

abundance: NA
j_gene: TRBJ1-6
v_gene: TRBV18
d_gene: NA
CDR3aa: CASSPKANSPLHF
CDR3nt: TGTGCCAGCTCACCTAAAGCTAATTCACCCCTCCACTTT

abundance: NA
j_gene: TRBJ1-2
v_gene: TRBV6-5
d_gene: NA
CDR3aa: CASSYSGQYGYTF
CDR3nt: TGTGCCAGCAGTTACTCCGGACAGTATGGCTACACCTTC

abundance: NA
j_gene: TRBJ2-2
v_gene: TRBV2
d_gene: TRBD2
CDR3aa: CASRRLAGGSNTGELFF
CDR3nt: TGTGCCAGCAGACGACTAGCGGGGGGTTCGAACACCGGGGAGCTGTTTTTT

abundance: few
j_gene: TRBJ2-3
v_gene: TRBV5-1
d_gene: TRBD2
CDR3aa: CASSPGISGDGTDTQYF
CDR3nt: TGCGCCAGCTCCCCCGGCATCAGCGGGGACGGAACAGATACGCAGTATTTT

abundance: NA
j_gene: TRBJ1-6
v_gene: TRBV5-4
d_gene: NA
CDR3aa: CASSLAGLGANSPLHF
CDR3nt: TGTGCCAGCAGCTTGGCAGGGTTGGGGGCCAATTCACCCCTCCACTTT

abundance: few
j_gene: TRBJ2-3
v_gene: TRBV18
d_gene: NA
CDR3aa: CASSPQGPPPDTQYF
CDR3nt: TGTGCCAGCTCACCACAGGGGCCCCCCCCAGATACGCAGTATTTT

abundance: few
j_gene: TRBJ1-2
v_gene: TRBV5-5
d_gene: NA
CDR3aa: CASSRQETANYGYTF
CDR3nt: TGTGCCAGCAGCCGACAAGAAACAGCTAACTATGGCTACACCTTC

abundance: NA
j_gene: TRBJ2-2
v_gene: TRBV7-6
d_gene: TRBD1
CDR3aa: CASSPRDRGTGELFF
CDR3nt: TGTGCCAGCAGCCCCCGGGACAGGGGAACCGGGGAGCTGTTTTTT